The clone carrying this T cell receptor beta chain was counted a few times. Antigen unknown. This sample was included in a study of cytomegalovirus exposure and HLA in healthy donors. About the research overall: Around 85 million unique TCR sequences came from HLA-typed donors in an early release. The Caucasian-associated ancestry cluster held around four fifths of 398 genotyped donors.

Study outcomes and limitations: Sequencing likely caused a cluster of highly shared sequence variants.

PCR involved 60 Vbeta and 13 Jbeta primers. The repertoire was sequenced with immunoSEQ multiplex PCR; TCRdb's copy has only in-frame clones and lacks some. In the table there are 150,000 or so clones, around 80% of which are singletons. The sequencing sample was made of PBMCs. This receptor was obtained from a man in his thirties or forties in good health and CMV-seropositive.

The CDR3 loop reads CASSLVAGGTDTQYF. CDR3 bases: TGTGCCAGCAGCTTAGTTGCGGGGGGCACAGATACGCAGTATTTT. The V gene is TRBV7-9, the J gene TRBJ2-3; TRBD2 aligns across 7 bases. This CDR3 region has 15 residues. Germline CDR1 SEHNR, CDR2 FQNEAQ (reference sequence). V was clipped by 1 base and J by 1 base; unmatched bases: 2.